Listed here are 25 T cell receptor beta chains from one sample, sequenced in a study of long-term antiretroviral therapy in people with HIV. The assay, immunoSEQ v3.0, was run at survey level. This table comes from immunoSEQ multiplex PCR, and its TCRdb copy is limited to in-frame clones, with some not included. The sample consists of around 29,000 clones, roughly 94% of them appearing once. The starting material was unsorted PBMCs, obtained 5.3 years after starting antiretroviral therapy. Receptors were obtained from a man aged 45-65 years with HIV.

This clone was recorded only once. The chain joins TRBV4-2 to TRBJ1-3; D unresolved. CDR3 length: 14 residues. The ends were cut back, 3 bases at V and 4 bases at J, with 10 bases in the middle. Germline V gene data show CDR1 as LGHNA and CDR2 as YNFKEQ. The CDR3 DNA reads TGTGCCAGCAGCCAGGAGGCCTGGGGAAACACCATATATTTT. This gives the protein CASSQEAWGNTIYF.

CDR3 residues: CASSRTSGGTDTQYF. The CDR3 DNA reads as TGTGCCAGTAGTCGGACTAGCGGGGGAACAGATACGCAGTATTTT. J is TRBJ2-3 and V is TRBV19, with 13 positions matching TRBD2. This CDR3 comprises 15 residues. Germline V gene sequence: CDR1 LNHDA, CDR2 SQIVND (reference sequence). Trimming removed 5 bases from V and 3 bases from J; junction bases left unmatched: 2.

This rearrangement joins TRBV19 to TRBJ2-7; D unresolved. From germline, CDR1 is LNHDA and CDR2 SQIVND (reference sequence). The ends were cut back, 5 bases at V and 0 bases at J, with 11 bases in the middle. The CDR3 extends over 14 amino acids. CDR3 in amino acids: CASSEVASSYEQYF. CDR3 DNA: TGTGCCAGTAGTGAGGTAGCAAGCTCCTACGAGCAGTACTTC.

The chain employs TRBV5-1 and TRBJ2-4; the match to TRBD2 covers 7 bases. Germline values: CDR1 SGHRS, CDR2 YFSETQ. Losses at the gene ends were 1 base for V and 1 base for J; bases not matched to a gene: 5. This CDR3 contains 16 residues. CDR3 loop: CASSLLLRGAKNIQYF. For the CDR3, the DNA is TGCGCCAGCAGCTTGTTACTGCGGGGGGCCAAAAACATTCAGTACTTC.

The CDR3 bases are TGCGCCAGCAGCTTAGCCCATCCGGGACAGGGGAACACTGAAGCTTTCTTT. This sequence encodes CASSLAHPGQGNTEAFF. The V call is TRBV5-1, the J call TRBJ1-1; TRBD1 agrees at 9 bases. Germline V lookup: CDR1 SGHRS, CDR2 YFSETQ. V gave up 2 bases and J gave up 1 base; unmatched junction bases: 9. The CDR3 length is 17 residues.

The CDR3 protein is CASSQDGLATDTQYF. Written as DNA, the CDR3 is TGCGCCAGCAGCCAAGATGGGCTAGCCACAGATACGCAGTATTTT. The V and J genes are TRBV4-1 and TRBJ2-3, with TRBD2 as a possible D gene (5 bases). V lost 0 bases, J lost 2 bases, and 9 bases lay in between. This CDR3 contains 15 residues. Germline values: CDR1 MGHRA, CDR2 YSYEKL.

With respect to this clone: This sample also contains other DNA sequences that code for the same CDR3. This chain connects TRBV4-3 to TRBJ2-7; 9 bases match TRBD1. This CDR3 is 17 amino acids long. With V trimmed by 0 bases and J by 0 bases, 6 bases remained unmatched. Germline-derived CDR1 and CDR2 are LGHNA and YSLEER. The CDR3 region is CASSQDLGTGTSYEQYF. CDR3 nucleotides: TGCGCCAGCAGCCAAGATCTTGGGACAGGGACCTCCTACGAGCAGTACTTC.

The chain uses TRBV7-3 and TRBJ2-3; D perhaps matches TRBD2 (7 bases). The germline CDR1 and CDR2 sequences are SGHTA and FQGTGA. This CDR3 region has 13 residues. V lost 6 bases and J lost 6, with 13 bases in between. In DNA, the CDR3 is TGTGCCAGCAGTGGGGGGGGCCTCGATACGCAGTATTTT. As protein: CASSGGGLDTQYF.

The gene calls are TRBV19 and TRBJ1-3; D remains unclear. V lost 1 base and J 2 bases, leaving 15 bases between the germline ends. This CDR3 is 17 amino acids long. The V gene's germline CDR1 is LNHDA and CDR2 SQIVND (reference sequence). CDR3 bases: TGTGCCAGTAGTATAGGCCATCGGGTCGCTCCTGGAAACACCATATATTTT. It specifies CASSIGHRVAPGNTIYF.

V is TRBV7-9 and J is TRBJ1-2; D is possibly TRBD1 (5 bases). The CDR3 has 15 amino acids. Germline CDR1 reads SEHNR; CDR2 reads FQNEAQ (reference sequence). Trimming removed 5 bases from V and 3 bases from J, with 16 bases in between. In nucleotides, the CDR3 is TGTGCCAGCAGCCCAGACGGGGGGGTTGACTATGGCTACACCTTC. Protein sequence: CASSPDGGVDYGYTF.

This chain connects TRBV19 to TRBJ2-7; 8 bases are a match to TRBD1. Losses at the gene ends were 1 base for V and 7 bases for J; bases not matched to a gene: 6. The V gene's germline CDR1 is LNHDA and CDR2 SQIVND (reference sequence). The CDR3 consists of 14 residues. The CDR3 sequence: CASSIGLTGGEQYF. The DNA of the CDR3 is TGTGCCAGTAGTATAGGGCTCACAGGGGGAGAGCAGTACTTC.

The rearrangement joins TRBV7-6 to TRBJ1-1; D remains ambiguous. Germline loops: CDR1 SGHVS, CDR2 FNYEAQ. The CDR3 consists of 14 residues. The V and J ends lost 0 bases and 1 base respectively, with 6 bases between them. CDR3 sequence (DNA): TGTGCCAGCAGCTTAGCGGGGAAGAACACTGAAGCTTTCTTT. It encodes CASSLAGKNTEAFF.

The chain uses TRBV25-1 and TRBJ2-7; D possibly corresponds to TRBD1 (6 bases). Deletions cut 7 bases from V and 9 bases from J, with 13 bases between. The CDR3 has 11 residues. The V gene's germline CDR1 is MGHDK and CDR2 SYGVNS. Here the CDR3 reads CASKKGVVQYF. For the CDR3, the DNA is TGTGCCAGCAAGAAGGGGGTCGTGCAGTACTTC.

This chain joins TRBV6-6 and TRBJ1-3; D is perhaps TRBD1 (5 bases). Germline V gene sequence: CDR1 MNHNY, CDR2 SVGAGI (reference sequence). CDR3 length: 13 amino acids. Between the trimmed V and J ends, which lost 6 bases and 1 base, there was a span of 7 bases. DNA of the CDR3: TGTGCCAGCAGGCCAGGGTCTGGAAACACCATATATTTT. Its translation: CASRPGSGNTIYF.

The V gene is TRBV25-1, the J gene TRBJ1-4, with 7 bases lining up with TRBD1. V was clipped by 8 bases and J by 5 bases; unmatched bases: 8. CDR3 size: 14 residues. Germline CDR1 reads MGHDK; CDR2 reads SYGVNS. The CDR3 reads CASSGQEINEKLFF. Written as DNA, the CDR3 is TGTGCCAGCTCAGGACAGGAGATAAATGAAAAACTGTTTTTT.

This clone came up a few times. The J gene is TRBJ2-6, the V gene TRBV7-2, with TRBD1 as a possible D gene (6 bases). This CDR3 contains 14 residues. Germline values: CDR1 SGHTA, CDR2 FQGNSA. The V end lost 5 bases, the J end lost 4 bases, and 9 bases lay between the germline ends. CDR3 sequence (DNA): TGTGCCAGCAGCCCAGGGACAGGGGCCAACGTCCTGACTTTC. Its translation is CASSPGTGANVLTF.

This chain uses TRBV6-1 with TRBJ1-5; possible D gene TRBD1, 5 bases. In germline, CDR1 is MNHNS, CDR2 SASEGT. The ends were cut back, 3 bases at V and 4 bases at J, with 13 bases in the middle. The CDR3 sequence is 15 residues long. Written as DNA, the CDR3 is TGTGCCAGCAGTGAGTGGGACGGCCCAAATCAGCCCCAGCATTTT. The encoded protein is CASSEWDGPNQPQHF.

The V call is TRBV29-1, the J call TRBJ1-2; 7 bases agree with TRBD1. V trimming: 4 bases; J trimming: 6 bases; junction bases outside the gene matches: 5. CDR3 length: 12 residues. The germline V gene has CDR1 SQVTM and CDR2 ANQGSEA. CDR3 sequence: CSVVEGADGYTF. In DNA form, the CDR3 reads TGCAGCGTTGTGGAGGGGGCGGATGGCTACACCTTC.

In this sample, this clone turned up once. This rearrangement joins TRBV29-1 to TRBJ2-1, with D perhaps TRBD1 or TRBD2 (5 bases each). With 3 bases removed from V and 4 bases from J, the gap between germline ends came to 13 bases. The CDR3 is 14 residues long. Germline CDR1 is SQVTM and CDR2 is ANQGSEA. CDR3 in amino acids: CSVDGGTRYNEQFF. CDR3 nucleotide sequence: TGCAGCGTTGATGGGGGTACCCGATACAATGAGCAGTTCTTC.

The CDR3 bases are TGCGCCAGCAGCCACCCCGGGATTAACACTGAAGCTTTCTTT. Amino acids: CASSHPGINTEAFF. The V call is TRBV4-1, the J call TRBJ1-1; no firm D call. V lost 3 bases to trimming and J lost 2 bases, with 10 bases between them. Germline V lookup: CDR1 MGHRA, CDR2 YSYEKL. The CDR3 sequence is 14 residues long.

This sequence joins TRBV19 and TRBJ2-3; D uncertain. The CDR3 is 14 residues long. V lost 7 bases and J lost 2, with 13 bases in between. Germline V CDR1 and CDR2: LNHDA, SQIVND (reference sequence). CDR3 sequence: CASKSGSYTDTQYF. The CDR3 DNA is TGTGCCAGTAAATCCGGCTCCTACACAGATACGCAGTATTTT.

The chain employs TRBV5-1 and TRBJ1-4, with TRBD1 matching over 8 bases. Unmatched junction bases numbered 4, after V lost 3 bases and J lost 3 bases. This CDR3 contains 15 residues. Germline loops: CDR1 SGHRS, CDR2 YFSETQ. The CDR3 DNA follows: TGCGCCAGCAGCTCCGCAGGGGGCTCTAATGAAAAACTGTTTTTT. Translating gives CASSSAGGSNEKLFF.

The chain has TRBV27 and TRBJ2-7; 9 positions agree with TRBD2. The CDR3 has 15 residues. V was pared by 9 bases and J by 3 bases, with 12 bases of the junction left unmatched. Germline V gene sequence: CDR1 MNHEY, CDR2 SMNVEV (reference sequence). CDR3 amino acids: CASKISGGPLYEQYF. In DNA, the CDR3 is TGTGCCAGTAAAATTAGCGGGGGACCCCTCTACGAGCAGTACTTC.

Comments on this clone: Different DNA sequences within this sample yield the same CDR3. The CDR3, as DNA: TGCGCCAGCAGCTTGGACACGAGCTCCTACAATGAGCAGTTCTTC. This codes for CASSLDTSSYNEQFF. This chain connects TRBV5-1 to TRBJ2-1; the D is unclear. The CDR3 length is 15 residues. Germline CDR1 and CDR2: SGHRS and YFSETQ. Trimming took 0 bases from V and 0 from J, leaving 7 bases between them.

The chain combines TRBV15 with TRBJ2-3; TRBD1 might be the D (6 bases). Germline lookup yields CDR1 LNHNV and CDR2 YYDKDF (reference sequence). The CDR3 sequence is 17 residues long. Between the trimmed V and J ends, which lost 0 bases and 6 bases, there was a span of 19 bases. CDR3 region: CATSRDLGAAEDDTQYF. The CDR3 region has the DNA TGTGCCACCAGCAGAGATCTGGGGGCAGCAGAGGACGATACGCAGTATTTT.